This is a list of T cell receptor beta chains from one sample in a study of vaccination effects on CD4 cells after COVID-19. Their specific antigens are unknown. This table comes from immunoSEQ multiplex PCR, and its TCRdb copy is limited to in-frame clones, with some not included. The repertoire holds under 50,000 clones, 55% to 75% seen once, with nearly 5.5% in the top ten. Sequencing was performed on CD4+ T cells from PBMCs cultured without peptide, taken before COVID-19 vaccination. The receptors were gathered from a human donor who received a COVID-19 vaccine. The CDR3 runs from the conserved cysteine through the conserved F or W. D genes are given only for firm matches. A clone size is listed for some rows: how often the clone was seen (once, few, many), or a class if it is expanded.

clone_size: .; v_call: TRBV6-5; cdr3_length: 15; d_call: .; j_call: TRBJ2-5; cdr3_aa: CASRGTARYQETQYF; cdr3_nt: TGTGCCAGCAGGGGTACAGCCCGGTACCAAGAGACCCAGTACTTC
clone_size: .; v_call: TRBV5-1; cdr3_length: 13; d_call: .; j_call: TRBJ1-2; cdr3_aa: CASSLAGFSGYTF; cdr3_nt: TGCGCCAGCAGCCTCGCGGGCTTCAGTGGCTACACCTTC
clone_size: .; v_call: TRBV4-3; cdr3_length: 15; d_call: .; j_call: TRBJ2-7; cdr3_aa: CASSRQPGQDYEQYF; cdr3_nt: TGCGCCAGCAGCCGGCAGCCGGGACAAGACTACGAGCAGTACTTC
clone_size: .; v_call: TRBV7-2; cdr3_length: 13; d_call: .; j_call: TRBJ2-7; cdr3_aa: CASSLGGGSAQYF; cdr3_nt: TGTGCCAGCAGCTTAGGTGGGGGCTCTGCGCAGTACTTC
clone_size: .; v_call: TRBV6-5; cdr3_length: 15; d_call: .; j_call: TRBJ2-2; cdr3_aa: CASSYGGARAGELFF; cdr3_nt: TGTGCCAGCAGTTACGGGGGGGCGCGGGCTGGGGAGCTGTTTTTT
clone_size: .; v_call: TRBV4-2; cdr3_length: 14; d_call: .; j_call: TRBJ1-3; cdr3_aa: CASSQDDSGNTIYF; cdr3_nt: TGTGCCAGCAGCCAAGATGACTCTGGAAACACCATATATTTT
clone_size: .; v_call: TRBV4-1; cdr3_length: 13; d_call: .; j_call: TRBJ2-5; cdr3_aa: CASSQPGGETQYF; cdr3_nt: TGCGCCAGCAGCCAACCAGGGGGGGAGACCCAGTACTTC
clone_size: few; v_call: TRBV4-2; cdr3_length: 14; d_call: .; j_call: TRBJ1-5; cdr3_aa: CASSQDEGTQPQHF; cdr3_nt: TGTGCCAGCAGCCAAGACGAGGGGACACAGCCCCAGCATTTT
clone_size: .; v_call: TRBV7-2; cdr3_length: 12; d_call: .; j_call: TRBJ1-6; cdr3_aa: CASRGLNSPLHF; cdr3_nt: TGTGCCAGCAGGGGACTTAATTCACCCCTCCACTTT
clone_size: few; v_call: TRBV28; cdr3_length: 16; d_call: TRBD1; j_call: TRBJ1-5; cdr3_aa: CASSLGTGRKGQPQHF; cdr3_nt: TGTGCCAGCAGTTTGGGGACAGGGAGGAAGGGTCAGCCCCAGCATTTT
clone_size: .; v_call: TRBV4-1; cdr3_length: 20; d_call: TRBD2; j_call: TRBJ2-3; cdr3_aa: CASSQLTAGTSGRNTDTQYF; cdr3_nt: TGCGCCAGCAGCCAACTAACGGCCGGGACTAGCGGGAGGAACACAGATACGCAGTATTTT
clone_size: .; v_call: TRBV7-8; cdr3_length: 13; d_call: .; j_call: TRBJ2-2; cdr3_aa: CASIPTQNGELFF; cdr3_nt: TGTGCCAGCATCCCCACTCAAAACGGGGAGCTGTTTTTT
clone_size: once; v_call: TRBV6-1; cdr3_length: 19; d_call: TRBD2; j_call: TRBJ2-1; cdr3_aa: CASSDRGLAGSRGSNEQFF; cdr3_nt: TGTGCCAGCAGTGACCGGGGACTAGCGGGCTCCCGAGGGTCCAATGAGCAGTTCTTC
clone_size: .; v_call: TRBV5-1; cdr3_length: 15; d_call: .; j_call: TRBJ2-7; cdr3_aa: CASGGSGFPPPEQYF; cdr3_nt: TGCGCCAGCGGGGGTTCTGGCTTTCCCCCTCCGGAGCAGTACTTC
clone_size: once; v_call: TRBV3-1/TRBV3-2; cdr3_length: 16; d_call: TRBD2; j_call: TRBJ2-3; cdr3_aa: CASSQGTAGGPNTQYF; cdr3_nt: TGTGCCAGCAGCCAGGGGACGGCGGGAGGGCCGAATACGCAGTATTTT
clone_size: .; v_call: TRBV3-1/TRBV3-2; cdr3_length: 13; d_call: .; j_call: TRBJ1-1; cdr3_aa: CASSQGYQTEAFF; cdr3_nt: TGTGCCAGCAGCCAAGGATATCAGACTGAAGCTTTCTTT
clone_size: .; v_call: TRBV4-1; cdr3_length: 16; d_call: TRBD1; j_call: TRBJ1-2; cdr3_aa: CASSQGRGQNDYGYTF; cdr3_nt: TGCGCCAGCAGCCAAGGCAGGGGACAGAATGACTATGGCTACACCTTC
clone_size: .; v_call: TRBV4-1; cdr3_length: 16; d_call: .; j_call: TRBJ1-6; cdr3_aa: CASSQGRSSYNSPLHF; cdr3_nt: TGCGCCAGCAGCCAAGGACGGAGCTCCTATAATTCACCCCTCCACTTT
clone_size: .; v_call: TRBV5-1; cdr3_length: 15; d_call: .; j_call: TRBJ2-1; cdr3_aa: CASSIRTGFYNEQFF; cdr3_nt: TGCGCCAGCAGCATTCGAACAGGTTTCTACAATGAGCAGTTCTTC
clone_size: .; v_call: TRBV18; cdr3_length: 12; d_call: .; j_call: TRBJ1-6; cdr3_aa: CASSTNNSPLHF; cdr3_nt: TGTGCCAGCTCAACCAATAATTCACCCCTCCACTTT
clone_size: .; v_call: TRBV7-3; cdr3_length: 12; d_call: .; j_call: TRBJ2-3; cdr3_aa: CASRSSSDTQYF; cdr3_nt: TGTGCCAGCAGGTCTAGTTCAGATACGCAGTATTTT
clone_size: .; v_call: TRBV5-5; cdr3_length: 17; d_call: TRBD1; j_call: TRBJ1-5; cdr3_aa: CASSLGQGRTSNQPQHF; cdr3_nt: TGTGCCAGCAGCTTAGGACAGGGAAGGACGAGCAATCAGCCCCAGCATTTT
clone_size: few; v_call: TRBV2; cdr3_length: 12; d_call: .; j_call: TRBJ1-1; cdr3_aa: CASSRSYTEAFF; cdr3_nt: TGTGCCAGCAGTCGGTCGTACACTGAAGCTTTCTTT
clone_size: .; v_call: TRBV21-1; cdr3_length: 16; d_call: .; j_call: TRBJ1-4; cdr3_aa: CASSKVGTALNEKLFF; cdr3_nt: TGTGCCAGCAGCAAAGTGGGGACAGCCCTCAATGAAAAACTGTTTTTT
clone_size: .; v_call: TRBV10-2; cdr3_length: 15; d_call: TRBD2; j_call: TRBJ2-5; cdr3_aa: CASRGLAAPRGTQYF; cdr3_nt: TGCGCCAGCAGGGGACTAGCGGCCCCCCGGGGGACCCAGTACTTC
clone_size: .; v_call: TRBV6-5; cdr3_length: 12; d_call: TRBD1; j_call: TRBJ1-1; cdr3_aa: CASSKRTGTAFF; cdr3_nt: TGTGCCAGCAGCAAAAGGACAGGGACAGCTTTCTTT
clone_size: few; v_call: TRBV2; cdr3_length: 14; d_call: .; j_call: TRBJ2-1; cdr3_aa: CASREDSLGNEQFF; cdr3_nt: TGTGCCAGCAGAGAGGACAGCCTGGGGAATGAGCAGTTCTTC
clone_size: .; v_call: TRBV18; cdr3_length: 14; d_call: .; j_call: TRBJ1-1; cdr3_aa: CASSPPGQSTEAFF; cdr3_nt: TGTGCCAGCTCACCACCGGGGCAGTCGACTGAAGCTTTCTTT
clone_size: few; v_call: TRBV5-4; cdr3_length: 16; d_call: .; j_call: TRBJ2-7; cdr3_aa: CASSLGGSGSSYEQYF; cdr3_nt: TGTGCCAGCAGCTTGGGGGGTAGCGGAAGCTCCTACGAGCAGTACTTC
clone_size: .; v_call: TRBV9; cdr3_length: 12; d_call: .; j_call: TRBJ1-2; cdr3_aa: CASSDRDYGYTF; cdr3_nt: TGTGCCAGCAGCGACAGGGACTATGGCTACACCTTC
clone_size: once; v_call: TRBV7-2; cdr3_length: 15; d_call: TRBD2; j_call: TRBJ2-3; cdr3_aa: CASTPGGLASDTQYF; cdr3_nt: TGTGCCAGCACCCCCGGGGGACTAGCTTCAGATACGCAGTATTTT
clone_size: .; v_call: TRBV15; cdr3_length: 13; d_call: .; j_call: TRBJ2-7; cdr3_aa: CATSAQKGYEQYF; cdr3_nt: TGTGCCACCAGCGCCCAAAAGGGGTACGAGCAGTACTTC
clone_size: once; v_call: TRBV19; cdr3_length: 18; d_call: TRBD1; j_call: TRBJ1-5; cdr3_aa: CASSTGTGRGNGNQPQHF; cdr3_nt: TGTGCCAGTAGTACTGGGACAGGGAGGGGGAATGGCAATCAGCCCCAGCATTTT
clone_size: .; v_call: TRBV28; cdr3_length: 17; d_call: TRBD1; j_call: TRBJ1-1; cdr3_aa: CASSPHSFDRGNTEAFF; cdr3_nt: TGTGCCAGCAGCCCACATTCCTTTGACAGGGGGAACACTGAAGCTTTCTTT
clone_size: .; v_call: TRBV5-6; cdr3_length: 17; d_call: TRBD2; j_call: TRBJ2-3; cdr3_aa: CASSLVGTSGSADTQYF; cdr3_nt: TGTGCCAGCAGCTTGGTAGGGACTAGCGGGAGTGCGGATACGCAGTATTTT
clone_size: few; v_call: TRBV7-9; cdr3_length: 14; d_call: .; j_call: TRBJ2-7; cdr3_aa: CASSLGSPIYEQYF; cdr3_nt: TGTGCCAGCAGCTTGGGTAGCCCCATCTACGAGCAGTACTTC
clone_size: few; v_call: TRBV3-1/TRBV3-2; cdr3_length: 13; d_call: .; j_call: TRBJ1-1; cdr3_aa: CASTNSGNTEAFF; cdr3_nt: TGTGCCAGCACCAACAGCGGGAACACTGAAGCTTTCTTT